These 21 T cell receptor beta chains share one sample of origin, sequenced in a study of cytomegalovirus exposure and HLA in healthy donors. The PCR used 60 Vbeta and 13 Jbeta primers. Produced via immunoSEQ multiplex PCR; TCRdb's table is partial and in-frame only. This table has roughly 170,000 clones, around four fifths appearing once. Sequencing was performed on PBMCs. These receptors originate from a woman in her 30s in good health and CMV-seropositive.

The chain links TRBV28 to TRBJ1-2; the match to TRBD1 covers 11 bases. The V gene's germline CDR1 is MDHEN and CDR2 SYDVKM. V lost 4 bases and J lost 7; bases outside the gene matches: 5. The CDR3 totals 14 residues. The CDR3 loop is CASSSSGTGGGYTF. DNA of the CDR3: TGTGCCAGCAGTTCCTCCGGGACAGGGGGTGGCTACACCTTC.

The chain carries TRBV6-4 and TRBJ2-3; TRBD2 matches 12 bases. The V and J ends lost 2 bases and 0 bases, in that order; junction bases with no gene match: 6. The CDR3 is 18 residues long. Germline values: CDR1 MRHNA, CDR2 SNTAGT. This chain's CDR3 is CASSDELAGGGSTDTQYF. The CDR3 DNA reads as TGTGCCAGCAGTGACGAACTAGCGGGAGGAGGGAGCACAGATACGCAGTATTTT.

The chain recombines TRBV19 with TRBJ2-5; 10 nucleotides align to TRBD2. The CDR3 is made up of 17 amino acids. Germline values: CDR1 LNHDA, CDR2 SQIVND (reference sequence). The ends lost 3 bases at V and 4 bases at J; junction bases unmatched: 11. The CDR3 nucleotides are TGTGCCAGTAGTATCGTGGGAGGAGCTAGCGGGAGAGAGACCCAGTACTTC. It is translated as CASSIVGGASGRETQYF.

This clone came up a few times. The chain combines TRBV6-5 with TRBJ2-7; 8 bases map to TRBD2. Germline lookup yields CDR1 MNHEY and CDR2 SVGAGI. V trimming: 2 bases; J trimming: 4 bases; junction bases outside the gene matches: 7. CDR3 length: 15 residues. CDR3 residues: CASSYGLTGGYEQYF. DNA of the CDR3: TGTGCCAGCAGTTACGGATTGACGGGAGGGTACGAGCAGTACTTC.

The chain links TRBV5-1 to TRBJ2-5, with 10 bases fitting TRBD1. This CDR3 region has 14 residues. Germline-derived CDR1 and CDR2 are SGHRS and YFSETQ. Losses at the gene ends were 3 bases for V and 5 bases for J; bases not matched to a gene: 4. The CDR3 is CASSWDRGGETQYF. CDR3 DNA sequence: TGCGCCAGCAGCTGGGACAGGGGAGGTGAGACCCAGTACTTC.

The V call is TRBV6-6, the J call TRBJ2-7; TRBD2 matches 14 bases. Germline CDR1 MNHNY, CDR2 SVGAGI (reference sequence). The junction had 8 bases not matched to a gene; V was cut back by 7 bases and J by 6 bases. The CDR3 is 15 amino acids. CDR3 DNA sequence: TGTGCCAGCAAACCGGGACTAGCGGGAGTATCCGAGCAGTACTTC. This codes for CASKPGLAGVSEQYF.

The chain is built from TRBV28 and TRBJ2-7, with TRBD2 as a possible D gene (6 bases). Germline values: CDR1 MDHEN, CDR2 SYDVKM. V was pared by 4 bases and J by 7 bases, with 20 bases between. The CDR3 consists of 15 residues. Written as DNA, the CDR3 is TGTGCCAGCAGTTCATCGACTAGTGGGGCGGGAGAGCAGTACTTC. Protein: CASSSSTSGAGEQYF.

The chain recombines TRBV11-2 with TRBJ1-1; D is ambiguous. V was cut by 7 bases and J by 7 bases, with 10 bases left in between. The V gene's germline CDR1 is SGHAT and CDR2 FQNNGV. This CDR3 contains 11 residues. The CDR3 reads CASTEGGEAFF. DNA of the CDR3: TGTGCCAGCACCGAAGGAGGTGAAGCTTTCTTT.

The chain combines TRBV27 with TRBJ1-3; a weak D match, TRBD1 (5 bases). The CDR3 runs 14 residues. Trimming cost V 6 bases and J 2 bases, with 11 bases left between them. In germline, CDR1 is MNHEY, CDR2 SMNVEV (reference sequence). Here the CDR3 reads CASSRQGTGNTIYF. CDR3 in DNA: TGTGCCAGCAGCCGGCAGGGTACTGGAAACACCATATATTTT.

The chain is built from TRBV5-1 and TRBJ2-2; 9 bases agree with TRBD2. The CDR3 totals 16 residues. CDR1 and CDR2 (germline): SGHRS, YFSETQ. V dropped 1 base and J dropped 4; count of bases not matched to a gene: 5. As DNA, the CDR3 is TGCGCCAGCAGCTTGCAGGCGGGAGGGGTCACCGGGGAGCTGTTTTTT. It translates to CASSLQAGGVTGELFF.

The V gene is TRBV6-5, the J gene TRBJ2-1; weak D call: TRBD2 (6 bases). V lost 5 bases and J 9 bases, leaving 8 bases between the germline ends. The V gene's germline CDR1 is MNHEY and CDR2 SVGAGI. The CDR3 runs to 11 residues. The CDR3 region is CASSRRGEQFF. Here the CDR3 DNA reads TGTGCCAGCAGTCGGCGGGGTGAGCAGTTCTTC.

The rearrangement links TRBV5-1 to TRBJ2-2, with 9 bases identical to TRBD2. Germline assignment: CDR1 SGHRS and CDR2 YFSETQ. J gave up 5 bases and V 4 bases, and 9 bases lay outside the gene matches. CDR3 length: 16 residues. CDR3: CASSAGGLAETGELFF. In DNA, the CDR3 is TGCGCCAGCAGCGCGGGGGGACTAGCAGAGACCGGGGAGCTGTTTTTT. Full variable domain (outside the CDR3, taken from reference TRBV5-1 and TRBJ2-2): KAGVTQTPRYLIKTRGQQVTLSCSPISGHRSVSWYQQTPGQGLQFLFEYFSETQRNKGNFPGRFSGRQFSNSRSEMNVSTLELGDSALYLCASSAGGLAETGELFFGEGSRLTVL.

The chain recombines TRBV2 with TRBJ2-5; 14 nucleotides align to TRBD2. The trim removed 7 bases at V and 5 bases at J, leaving 6 bases unmatched. The CDR3 totals 15 residues. The germline CDR1 and CDR2 sequences are SNHLY and FYNNEI. CDR3 sequence: CASNPGLAGVETQYF. Here the CDR3 DNA reads TGTGCCAGCAACCCGGGACTAGCGGGAGTGGAGACCCAGTACTTC.

The chain links TRBV5-1 to TRBJ2-1; a possible D gene is TRBD2 (6 bases). The CDR3 contains 17 residues. CDR1 is SGHRS, CDR2 YFSETQ, per germline. The V and J ends lost 2 bases and 0 bases respectively, with 15 bases between them. For the CDR3, the DNA is TGCGCCAGCAGCTTCGTTTGGGGGGACGGCTCCTACAATGAGCAGTTCTTC. It is translated as CASSFVWGDGSYNEQFF.

This chain joins TRBV13 and TRBJ1-1, with 9 bases aligning to TRBD1. Germline-derived CDR1 and CDR2 are PRHDT and FYEKMQ (reference sequence). CDR3 length: 14 amino acids. V shed 11 bases, J shed 7 bases, and the junction held 14 bases outside the gene matches. The CDR3 nucleotides read TGTGCCTCACAGTCGGGACAGGGTTTCGGTGAAGCTTTCTTT. Its protein is CASQSGQGFGEAFF.

The chain joins TRBV6-1 to TRBJ1-3; tentative D call: TRBD1 (6 bases). V was trimmed by 7 bases and J by 4 bases, leaving 11 bases between them. This CDR3 region has 13 residues. Looked up from germline, CDR1 is MNHNS and CDR2 is SASEGT. CDR3 sequence (DNA): TGTGCCAGCAAACAGGGCTCCGGAAACACCATATATTTT. It translates to CASKQGSGNTIYF.

This chain connects TRBV11-1 to TRBJ2-7; maybe TRBD1 (5 bases). With 5 bases removed from V and 0 bases from J, the gap between germline ends came to 5 bases. The germline V gene encodes CDR1 SGHAT and CDR2 FQDESV (reference sequence). The CDR3 is 12 residues long. Written as DNA, the CDR3 is TGTGCCAGCAGCGACAGCTCCTACGAGCAGTACTTC. Its protein product is CASSDSSYEQYF.

The rearrangement links TRBV6-6 to TRBJ2-1; 7 nucleotides line up with TRBD1. Looked up from germline, CDR1 is MNHNY and CDR2 is SVGAGI (reference sequence). The CDR3 loop spans 15 amino acids. The V segment lost 5 bases and the J segment 6 bases; nucleotides outside the gene matches: 10. For the CDR3, the DNA is TGTGCCAGCAGTGGCTACCGGGACAGAACCAATGAGCAGTTCTTC. Protein product: CASSGYRDRTNEQFF.

This clone showed up just once. The gene calls are TRBV11-3 and TRBJ2-2, with D perhaps TRBD2 (5 bases). Germline-derived CDR1 and CDR2 are SGHNT and YENEEA. Trimming removed 5 bases from V and 1 base from J, with 20 bases in between. The CDR3 sequence is 18 residues long. CDR3 protein: CASSDRRLQLKNTGELFF. As DNA, the CDR3 is TGTGCCAGCAGCGATAGGAGACTACAACTTAAGAACACCGGGGAGCTGTTTTTT. Drawing the rest from reference TRBV11-3 and TRBJ2-2, the complete variable domain is EAGVVQSPRYKIIEKKQPVAFWCNPISGHNTLYWYLQNLGQGPELLIRYENEEAVDDSQLPKDRFSAERLKGVDSTLKIQPAELGDSAVYLCASSDRRLQLKNTGELFFGEGSRLTVL.

This sequence joins TRBV14 and TRBJ1-2; possibly TRBD1 for D (6 bases). Germline loops: CDR1 SGHDN, CDR2 FVKESK. V lost 1 base, J lost 0 bases, and 9 bases lay in between. This CDR3 region has 15 residues. The CDR3 DNA sequence: TGTGCCAGCAGCCAAGGACAGGTTGCTAACTATGGCTACACCTTC. Encoded protein: CASSQGQVANYGYTF. Supplemented by reference TRBV14 and TRBJ1-2, the full variable domain reads EAGVTQFPSHSVIEKGQTVTLRCDPISGHDNLYWYRRVMGKEIKFLLHFVKESKQDESGMPNNRFLAERTGGTYSTLKVQPAELEDSGVYFCASSQGQVANYGYTFGSGTRLTVV.

The rearrangement links TRBV19 to TRBJ2-7; 7 nucleotides match TRBD2. V was clipped by 5 bases and J by 4 bases; unmatched bases: 8. Germline V gene data show CDR1 as LNHDA and CDR2 as SQIVND (reference sequence). This CDR3 is built from 14 residues. In nucleotides, the CDR3 is TGTGCCAGTAGTCTCGCGGGAGCTGTATACGAGCAGTACTTC. As protein: CASSLAGAVYEQYF. The full variable domain, completed using reference TRBV19 and TRBJ2-7, is DGGITQSPKYLFRKEGQNVTLSCEQNLNHDAMYWYRQDPGQGLRLIYYSQIVNDFQKGDIAEGYSVSREKKESFPLTVTSAQKNPTAFYLCASSLAGAVYEQYFGPGTRLTVT.